Listed here are 15 T cell receptor beta chains from one sample, sequenced in a study of cytomegalovirus exposure and HLA in healthy donors. The study ran its PCR with 60 Vbeta and 13 Jbeta primers. Assay used: immunoSEQ multiplex PCR; TCRdb lists only in-frame clones, some missing. This repertoire shows some 130,000 clones, around four fifths found once; its top ten account for 1.5%. Material for sequencing was PBMCs. These receptors came from a man aged 35-49 years in good health and CMV-seronegative.

CDR3 amino acids: CASSLEASNEQFF. The DNA for the CDR3 is TGTGCCAGCAGCTTAGAGGCTAGCAATGAGCAGTTCTTC. The chain carries TRBV11-2 and TRBJ2-1; D is undetermined. This CDR3 comprises 13 residues. The germline V and J ends were trimmed by 0 bases and 6 bases, with 6 bases remaining between them. Per germline, CDR1 SGHAT and CDR2 FQNNGV.

The chain joins TRBV6-5 to TRBJ2-3; 7 bases line up with TRBD1. Looked up from germline, CDR1 is MNHEY and CDR2 is SVGAGI. This CDR3 region has 13 residues. Trimming cost V 7 bases and J 4 bases; bases outside gene matches: 5. CDR3 amino acids: CASTPTGADTQYF. As DNA, the CDR3 is TGTGCCAGCACCCCAACAGGGGCAGATACGCAGTATTTT.

This clone was picked up a small number of times. The J gene is TRBJ1-2, the V gene TRBV6-6; 9 positions agree with TRBD1. This CDR3 contains 14 residues. The V gene's germline CDR1 is MNHNY and CDR2 SVGAGI (reference sequence). V gave up 8 bases and J gave up 0 bases; unmatched junction bases: 4. As DNA, the CDR3 is TGTGCCAGCCAGGGACAGGGACCTAACTATGGCTACACCTTC. As protein: CASQGQGPNYGYTF.

This chain connects TRBV19 to TRBJ1-2; TRBD1 matches at 8 bases. The junction had 11 bases not matched to a gene; V was cut back by 7 bases and J by 1 base. From germline, CDR1 is LNHDA and CDR2 SQIVND (reference sequence). The CDR3 totals 16 residues. The CDR3 here is CASTPGQAWNNYGYTF. The CDR3 DNA reads TGTGCCAGTACCCCGGGACAGGCCTGGAATAACTATGGCTACACCTTC. Using reference TRBV19 and TRBJ1-2 for the parts outside the CDR3, the full variable domain is DGGITQSPKYLFRKEGQNVTLSCEQNLNHDAMYWYRQDPGQGLRLIYYSQIVNDFQKGDIAEGYSVSREKKESFPLTVTSAQKNPTAFYLCASTPGQAWNNYGYTFGSGTRLTVV.

This clone has a handful of counts. The chain employs TRBV7-9 and TRBJ1-2; the D gene is possibly TRBD1 (6 bases). Trimming removed 5 bases at V and 3 bases at J, with 16 bases between. The CDR3 runs to 15 residues. Germline V gene sequence: CDR1 SEHNR, CDR2 FQNEAQ (reference sequence). DNA of the CDR3: TGTGCCAGCAGCCGTACGGGGGGCGCGGACTATGGCTACACCTTC. Its protein product is CASSRTGGADYGYTF.

This rearrangement joins TRBV18 to TRBJ1-3; 9 nucleotides align to TRBD1. V lost 3 bases and J lost 2; bases outside the gene matches: 2. The CDR3 totals 15 residues. Looked up from germline, CDR1 is KGHSH and CDR2 is LQKENI. This chain's CDR3 is CASSPGTGTGNTIYF. The CDR3 coding sequence is TGTGCCAGCTCACCCGGGACAGGGACTGGAAACACCATATATTTT.

CDR3 in DNA: TGTGCCAGCACTTCCGGGACAGGGGGCTTTGGAAACACCATATATTTT. Its translation is CASTSGTGGFGNTIYF. The chain joins TRBV9 to TRBJ1-3, with 12 bases identical to TRBD1. Germline CDR1 is SGDLS and CDR2 is YYNGEE. The length of the CDR3 is 16 residues. V was pared by 6 bases and J by 3 bases, with 7 bases of the junction left unmatched.

This clone was observed a handful of times. This rearrangement joins TRBV7-3 to TRBJ2-5, with TRBD2 as a possible D gene (7 bases). CDR1 and CDR2 from the germline V gene are SGHTA and FQGTGA. This CDR3 region has 14 residues. V was cut by 5 bases and J by 5 bases, with 15 bases left in between. Here the CDR3 DNA reads TGTGCCAGCAGCCCGAGTAGGGGGGGGGAGACCCAGTACTTC. Translation gives CASSPSRGGETQYF.

The genes are TRBV11-2 and TRBJ1-1, with D possibly matching TRBD1 (6 bases). V was pared by 1 base and J by 3 bases, with 6 bases between. The CDR3 is made up of 13 amino acids. Germline loops: CDR1 SGHAT, CDR2 FQNNGV. The CDR3 nucleotides read TGTGCCAGCAGCTTAGGGACAGACACTGAAGCTTTCTTT. Protein: CASSLGTDTEAFF.

The chain uses TRBV5-8 and TRBJ2-2, with 11 positions matching TRBD1. Germline CDR1 and CDR2: SGHTS and YDEGEE. This CDR3 contains 15 residues. V shed 3 bases and J 4 bases; nucleotides not matched to a gene: 2. CDR3 sequence (DNA): TGTGCCAGCAGCTGGGGACAGGGGGTCACCGGGGAGCTGTTTTTT. This sequence encodes CASSWGQGVTGELFF.

This clone was recorded only once. The rearrangement joins TRBV12-5 to TRBJ2-2, with D possibly being TRBD1 (6 bases). The germline V gene encodes CDR1 LGHNT and CDR2 FRNRAP. Trimming took 8 bases from V and 2 from J, leaving 9 bases between them. The CDR3 runs to 13 residues. CDR3 DNA: TGTGCTAGTAACAGGGATAACACCGGGGAGCTGTTTTTT. It is translated as CASNRDNTGELFF. Variable domain in full (rest from reference TRBV12-5 and TRBJ2-2): DARVTQTPRHKVTEMGQEVTMRCQPILGHNTVFWYRQTMMQGLELLAYFRNRAPLDDSGMPKDRFSAEMPDATLATLKIQPSEPRDSAVYFCASNRDNTGELFFGEGSRLTVL.

The chain couples TRBV28 to TRBJ2-1, with D perhaps matching TRBD2 (6 bases). The CDR3 is 15 amino acids. CDR1 and CDR2 from the germline V gene are MDHEN and SYDVKM. The V and J ends lost 3 bases and 6 bases respectively, with 15 bases between them. CDR3 nucleotide sequence: TGTGCCAGCAGTTTGGCGGGGACCATTGTCAATGAGCAGTTCTTC. It is translated as CASSLAGTIVNEQFF.

The chain uses TRBV29-1 and TRBJ2-5, with unresolved D. The V gene's germline CDR1 is SQVTM and CDR2 ANQGSEA. The V and J ends lost 3 bases and 6 bases respectively, with 11 bases between them. This CDR3 region has 12 residues. This CDR3 reads CSVESSQKTQYF. The CDR3 DNA sequence: TGCAGCGTTGAGTCCAGTCAAAAGACCCAGTACTTC.

Notes on this clone: Other DNA variants within this sample encode the same CDR3. The rearrangement joins TRBV30 to TRBJ2-3; 7 positions agree with TRBD2. Trimming took 5 bases from V and 0 from J; bases not matched to a gene: 2. This CDR3 contains 13 residues. Germline V gives CDR1 GTSNPN, CDR2 SVGIG (reference sequence). The CDR3 DNA follows: TGTGCCTGGCAGCGGGGAAGCACAGATACGCAGTATTTT. As protein: CAWQRGSTDTQYF. Full variable domain (missing parts from reference TRBV30 and TRBJ2-3): SQTIHQWPATLVQPVGSPLSLECTVEGTSNPNLYWYRQAAGRGLQLLFYSVGIGQISSEVPQNLSASRPQDRQFILSSKKLLLSDSGFYLCAWQRGSTDTQYFGPGTRLTVL.

The rearrangement links TRBV10-3 to TRBJ2-2; 9 bases fit TRBD1. The germline V gene has CDR1 ENHRY and CDR2 SYGVKD. The CDR3 is made up of 15 amino acids. V was pared by 10 bases and J by 3 bases, with 9 bases of the junction left unmatched. This CDR3 reads CATKQGAQDTGELFF. The CDR3 DNA is TGTGCCACTAAACAGGGGGCGCAAGACACCGGGGAGCTGTTTTTT.